The source of this T cell receptor (beta chain) is a study of CD8 T cells in ankylosing spondylitis (dated by TCRdb to about 2017). For the study in its entirety: To find TCR variants linked to disease, the study profiled T cell receptor beta repertoires in ankylosing spondylitis patients and healthy donors. In total, the full study cohort was made up of some 110 healthy donors and some 26 ankylosing spondylitis patients. Peripheral blood samples were taken, and synovial fluid was additionally collected from ankylosing spondylitis patients.

The full study reports these points: A TCR beta motif of fewer than 10 highly homologous amino acid variants appeared characteristic of blood from ankylosing spondylitis patients. The disease-linked clones showed a CD8+ phenotype and occurred at relatively low frequencies in peripheral blood. Some motif variants were previously reported in synovial fluid and blood of reactive arthritis patients, suggesting common disease-initiation mechanisms. Significant enrichment of the disease-linked clones was reported in matched synovial fluid samples from ankylosing spondylitis patients.

Sequencing instrument: Illumina HiSeq 2500. Quantitative 5'-RACE with molecular barcodes was the method used to prepare the TCR beta libraries. Processing in the source paper ran as follows. Disease-linked TCR variants were identified with a new computational method built on a probabilistic model of VDJ rearrangement. TCRdb ran its own pipeline on the public reads, namely fastp trimming at Q25 and MiXCR clone calling, and kept in-frame beta chains. Merged by CDR3 protein, the rows form single entries marked with the most common genes and DNA. TCRdb assigned the V and J calls; the authors' analysis was not used. A total of around 210,000 distinct CDR3 sequences appear in this sample, approximately 7.6% of them only once. Roughly 5% of the sample belongs to the ten largest clones. CDR1 and CDR2 are drawn from the germline V gene: MNHEY, SVGEGT. From cysteine to phenylalanine, the CDR3 is 16 amino acids long. The retained sequence is limited to the CDR3, 48 bases, with the frame set at the first base. Trimming takes 6 bases from V and 3 bases from J, and the germline ends sit 21 bases apart.

There are many counts of this clonotype. Which antigen it targets is not known. No quality values exist for individual bases; no much larger clone is one base distant. Sequenced: blood, either unsorted or a sorted T cell fraction (not recorded which). This chain is built from TRBV6-2 or TRBV6-3 and TRBJ2-7, with the D gene not confidently named. This TCR was recovered from a female donor with ankylosing spondylitis or in good health (not recorded which). In nucleotide form, the sequence is TGTGCCAGCAGCAACCGCCCTTCCGGGTTCGGCTACGAGCAGTACTTC. Translated, it gives CASSNRPSGFGYEQYF.